This entry is about one T cell receptor (beta chain). Its antigen is not known. The data originate from a study of T cells in Graves' hyperthyroidism and ophthalmopathy. Stable hyperthyroidism: no ophthalmopathy progression over 18 months of follow-up. A patient was excluded if there was uncontrolled infection, other autoimmune disease, pregnancy or lactation. The CDR3 loop spans 14 amino acids. Germline CDR1 reads MNHEY; CDR2 reads SVGAGI. Trimming shortened V by 0 bases and J by 4 bases, and 9 bases separated the two germline ends. Researchers amplified the TCR beta CDR3 regions from RNA transcripts. In the first-round RT-PCR of the TCR CDR3, the HTBI primer set was used. TCRdb ran MiXCR on the multiplex PCR reads and lists one entry per CDR3 protein. The table lists about 350,000 distinct CDR3 sequences, approximately 15% of them singletons. General observations from the study: Researchers report that a 13 V-J model separated ophthalmopathy from stable hyperthyroidism.

This clonotype was sampled from a woman aged 25 to 39 with Graves' hyperthyroidism. Sequenced sample: blood. The chain carries TRBV6-5 and TRBJ1-1; possibly TRBD1 for D (6 bases). The CDR3 spells CASSYSRGGTEAFF. In DNA form, the CDR3 reads TGTGCCAGCAGTTACTCGAGGGGGGGCACTGAAGCTTTCTTT.